This entry describes one T cell receptor beta chain. The antigen remains undetermined. The germline CDR1 and CDR2 sequences are DFQATT and SNEGSKA (reference sequence). V lost 0 bases to trimming and J lost 0 bases, with 9 bases between them. The CDR3 extends over 16 amino acids. The data are from a study of CD8 T cells in ankylosing spondylitis. General observations from the study: Blood of patients with ankylosing spondylitis appeared to be characterized by a TCR beta motif of eight highly homologous variants. There were earlier reports of some motif variants in reactive arthritis synovial fluid and blood. Disease-linked clones reportedly showed significant enrichment in matched ankylosing spondylitis synovial fluid.

For TCR beta, libraries came from quantitative 5'-RACE with molecular barcodes. Each CDR3 protein is one row after TCRdb ran MiXCR on the 5' RACE reads. The sample shows about 800,000 distinct CDR3 sequences, about 10% of them seen only once. This chain connects TRBV20-1 to TRBJ1-6; D is ambiguous. The sample comprised blood, either unsorted or a sorted T cell fraction (not recorded which). This TCR derives from a male donor with ankylosing spondylitis. The CDR3, as DNA: TGCAGTGCTAGAGATGTAAGGAGCTCCTATAATTCACCCCTCCACTTT. It translates to CSARDVRSSYNSPLHF.